What follows are 26 T cell receptor beta chains derived from one specimen sequenced in a study of blood T cell repertoires in COVID-19. Clones were sequenced by immunoSEQ multiplex PCR, and TCRdb holds only the in-frame ones, with some missing. The sample yields roughly 250,000 clones, just under 90% seen once. The sample comprised peripheral blood. These receptors originate from a woman aged 40 to 49 with acute or convalescent COVID-19.

The chain combines TRBV6-2 or TRBV6-3 with TRBJ2-2, with D perhaps TRBD1 (5 bases). In germline, CDR1 is MNHEY, CDR2 SVGEGT. This CDR3 comprises 13 residues. V was cut by 6 bases and J by 7 bases, with 12 bases left in between. CDR3 DNA sequence: TGTGCCAGCAGCTCCCCCGACAGCGGGGAGCTGTTTTTT. Its translation: CASSSPDSGELFF.

This chain links TRBV14 with TRBJ2-3, with 11 bases matching TRBD2. The CDR3 length is 18 residues. Germline V lookup: CDR1 SGHDN, CDR2 FVKESK. Germline trimming cut 0 bases from V and 5 bases from J; bases unmatched to any gene: 10. CDR3 in amino acids: CASSQDVVAGGHKDTQYF. The CDR3 nucleotides are TGTGCCAGCAGCCAAGATGTGGTAGCGGGGGGGCATAAAGATACGCAGTATTTT.

The rearrangement links TRBV14 to TRBJ1-3, with D uncertain. Germline V gene sequence: CDR1 SGHDN, CDR2 FVKESK. V was clipped by 1 base and J by 4 bases, with 14 bases between them. The CDR3 covers 16 residues. DNA for the CDR3: TGTGCCAGCAGCCAAGGCACAGCGGGGTTCGGAAACACCATATATTTT. This sequence encodes CASSQGTAGFGNTIYF. Full variable domain (rest looked up from reference TRBV14 and TRBJ1-3): EAGVTQFPSHSVIEKGQTVTLRCDPISGHDNLYWYRRVMGKEIKFLLHFVKESKQDESGMPNNRFLAERTGGTYSTLKVQPAELEDSGVYFCASSQGTAGFGNTIYFGEGSWLTVV.

The V call is TRBV5-1, the J call TRBJ1-6, with TRBD1 as a possible D gene (6 bases). The V gene's germline CDR1 is SGHRS and CDR2 YFSETQ. The germline V and J ends were trimmed by 4 bases and 4 bases, with 9 bases remaining between them. The CDR3 loop spans 14 amino acids. This CDR3 reads CASSSGTYNSPLHF. The CDR3 nucleotides read TGCGCCAGCAGCAGCGGGACATATAATTCACCCCTCCACTTT.

The chain links TRBV28 to TRBJ1-2; D is uncertain. The CDR3 spans 14 residues. From germline, CDR1 is MDHEN and CDR2 SYDVKM. V was trimmed by 4 bases and J by 1 base, leaving 10 bases between them. The CDR3 reads CASSSSEVNYGYTF. DNA for the CDR3: TGTGCCAGCAGTTCCAGCGAGGTTAACTATGGCTACACCTTC.

J is TRBJ1-1 and V is TRBV2, with D perhaps matching TRBD1 (5 bases). From germline, CDR1 is SNHLY and CDR2 FYNNEI. Trimming stripped 11 bases from V and 0 bases from J, with 13 bases between. CDR3 size: 13 residues. As DNA, the CDR3 is TGTGCCCTCAGGGCAGTCATGAACACTGAAGCTTTCTTT. It encodes CALRAVMNTEAFF. Full variable domain (rest looked up from reference TRBV2 and TRBJ1-1): EPEVTQTPSHQVTQMGQEVILRCVPISNHLYFYWYRQILGQKVEFLVSFYNNEISEKSEIFDDQFSVERPDGSNFTLKIRSTKLEDSAMYFCALRAVMNTEAFFGQGTRLTVV.

The CDR3 region has the DNA TGCGCCAGCAGCTTGGCCGGGGAAGGCTATGAAAAACTGTTTTTT. Encoded protein: CASSLAGEGYEKLFF. V and J are TRBV5-1 and TRBJ1-4, with unresolved D. The ends were cut back, 0 bases at V and 6 bases at J, with 12 bases in the middle. This CDR3 is built from 15 residues. Germline V gene lookup returns CDR1 SGHRS and CDR2 YFSETQ.

This chain uses TRBV21-1 with TRBJ1-5; TRBD1 is taken as the D call from the table, unchecked against the DNA. TRBV21-1 is an annotated pseudogene. The CDR3 spans 12 residues. The CDR3 DNA sequence: TGTGCCACCCAAGGGGTTTGGCAGCCCCAGCATTTT. This gives the protein CATQGVWQPQHF.

The chain combines TRBV18 with TRBJ1-2; 8 nucleotides align to TRBD1. Germline loops: CDR1 KGHSH, CDR2 LQKENI. Trimming took 4 bases from V and 2 from J; bases not matched to a gene: 3. The CDR3 contains 14 residues. CDR3 in amino acids: CASSRRQGNYGYTF. CDR3 DNA: TGTGCCAGCTCACGACGACAGGGGAACTATGGCTACACCTTC.

V gene TRBV5-1 combines with J gene TRBJ2-2, with D hard to call. CDR3 size: 14 residues. Trimming removed 4 bases at V and 4 bases at J, with 11 bases between. Germline V gene sequence: CDR1 SGHRS, CDR2 YFSETQ. The CDR3 DNA reads TGCGCCAGCAGCCCCCAGTCTTCCACCGGGGAGCTGTTTTTT. Translated: CASSPQSSTGELFF.

The chain joins TRBV7-9 to TRBJ1-5; D gene unclear. Trimming shortened V by 5 bases and J by 0 bases, and 5 bases separated the two germline ends. The V gene's germline CDR1 is SEHNR and CDR2 FQNEAQ (reference sequence). The CDR3 covers 13 residues. The CDR3: CASSPYSNQPQHF. The DNA for the CDR3 is TGTGCCAGCAGCCCGTATAGCAATCAGCCCCAGCATTTT.

V usage is TRBV7-2 and J usage is TRBJ1-4; D ambiguous. V was trimmed by 1 base and J by 4 bases, leaving 10 bases between them. The CDR3 is 15 amino acids. Germline loops: CDR1 SGHTA, CDR2 FQGNSA. The CDR3 sequence: CASSLGGLRNEKLFF. CDR3 sequence (DNA): TGTGCCAGCAGCTTAGGTGGGCTCCGTAATGAAAAACTGTTTTTT. The whole variable domain, filled in from reference TRBV7-2 and TRBJ1-4, reads GAGVSQSPSNKVTEKGKDVELRCDPISGHTALYWYRQSLGQGLEFLIYFQGNSAPDKSGLPSDRFSAERTGGSVSTLTIQRTQQEDSAVYLCASSLGGLRNEKLFFGSGTQLSVL.

The chain carries TRBV6-5 and TRBJ2-7, with D perhaps matching TRBD2 (6 bases). Per germline, CDR1 MNHEY and CDR2 SVGAGI. The CDR3 length is 13 residues. Between the trimmed V and J ends, which lost 8 bases and 3 bases, there was a span of 14 bases. CDR3: CASGLRAGYEQYV. As DNA, the CDR3 is TGTGCCAGCGGACTAAGGGCAGGCTACGAGCAGTACGTC.

CDR3 residues: CASSLALANYGYTF. The CDR3 nucleotides read TGTGCCAGCAGCTTGGCCTTAGCAAACTATGGCTACACCTTC. V usage is TRBV5-6 and J usage is TRBJ1-2, with no clear D. This CDR3 comprises 14 residues. Trimming shortened V by 0 bases and J by 2 bases, and 8 bases separated the two germline ends. The germline gives CDR1 SGHDT, CDR2 YYEEEE.

The chain employs TRBV4-1 and TRBJ1-1; 7 nucleotides agree with TRBD1. V lost 4 bases to trimming and J lost 1 base; unmatched junction nucleotides: 3. The CDR3 is 14 residues long. Per germline, CDR1 MGHRA and CDR2 YSYEKL. CDR3 sequence reads: CASSLTGENTEAFF. DNA of the CDR3: TGCGCCAGCAGCCTTACAGGGGAGAACACTGAAGCTTTCTTT.

Remarks on this clone: Other nucleotide sequences from this sample produce the same CDR3. The CDR3 loop is CASSRGGTDTQYF. The CDR3 nucleotides read TGTGCCAGCAGCCGGGGAGGGACAGATACGCAGTATTTT. This chain connects TRBV3-1 (or the pseudogene TRBV3-2) to TRBJ2-3; TRBD2 aligns across 7 bases. The junction had 1 base not matched to a gene; V was cut back by 4 bases and J by 3 bases. Germline V CDR1 and CDR2: LGHDT, YNNKEL (reference sequence). This CDR3 has 13 amino acids.

V and J are TRBV5-6 and TRBJ2-4; 7 bases line up with TRBD1. The junction had 3 bases not matched to a gene; V was cut back by 0 bases and J by 0 bases. This CDR3 has 16 residues. From germline, CDR1 is SGHDT and CDR2 YYEEEE. The chain's CDR3 is CASSLETGLAKNIQYF. The CDR3 coding sequence is TGTGCCAGCAGCTTGGAGACAGGGCTAGCCAAAAACATTCAGTACTTC.

The gene calls are TRBV7-2 and TRBJ1-4, with 7 bases lining up with TRBD1. This CDR3 is 16 amino acids long. Germline CDR1 and CDR2: SGHTA and FQGNSA. V dropped 2 bases and J dropped 4; count of bases not matched to a gene: 7. The CDR3 loop reads CASSLLTDRLNEKLFF. The DNA for the CDR3 is TGTGCCAGCAGCTTATTAACGGACAGGCTTAATGAAAAACTGTTTTTT. The whole variable domain, filled in from reference TRBV7-2 and TRBJ1-4, reads GAGVSQSPSNKVTEKGKDVELRCDPISGHTALYWYRQSLGQGLEFLIYFQGNSAPDKSGLPSDRFSAERTGGSVSTLTIQRTQQEDSAVYLCASSLLTDRLNEKLFFGSGTQLSVL.

The chain links TRBV4-1 to TRBJ1-1; the D is unclear. This CDR3 is 18 amino acids long. Trimming took 2 bases from V and 0 from J, leaving 19 bases between them. Germline CDR1 is MGHRA and CDR2 is YSYEKL. CDR3 sequence: CASSQWALDQHMNTEAFF. The CDR3 region has the DNA TGCGCCAGCAGCCAATGGGCTTTAGACCAACATATGAACACTGAAGCTTTCTTT.

The chain couples TRBV5-4 to TRBJ1-2; a possible D gene is TRBD1 (5 bases). V lost 0 bases and J lost 3, with 9 bases in between. Germline CDR1 is SGHNT and CDR2 is YYREEE (reference sequence). The CDR3 loop spans 14 amino acids. In DNA form, the CDR3 reads TGTGCCAGCAGCTTGGTAGGCAGGGACTATGGCTACACCTTC. Amino acid sequence: CASSLVGRDYGYTF.

V and J are TRBV5-1 and TRBJ1-1; TRBD1 matches 7 bases. The CDR3 spans 16 residues. Germline CDR1 is SGHRS and CDR2 is YFSETQ. J gave up 1 base and V 4 bases, and 10 bases lay outside the gene matches. The DNA of the CDR3 is TGCGCCAGCAGCCGGGGCGACGGACAGGCGAACACTGAAGCTTTCTTT. The encoded protein is CASSRGDGQANTEAFF.

The CDR3 bases are TGTGCGACCCGGGAAGGTTGGAACGGTGGAAACACCATATATTTT. It encodes CATREGWNGGNTIYF. This chain uses TRBV19 with TRBJ1-3; no firm D call. The CDR3 totals 15 residues. Germline-derived CDR1 and CDR2 are LNHDA and SQIVND (reference sequence).

This chain uses TRBV5-1 with TRBJ1-2, with 8 bases matching TRBD1. Per the germline V gene, CDR1 is SGHRS and CDR2 is YFSETQ. The CDR3 length is 14 residues. The ends lost 3 bases at V and 4 bases at J; junction bases unmatched: 5. CDR3 nucleotide sequence: TGCGCCAGCAGCTGGACAGGGCGGGTCTATGGCTACACCTTC. The encoded protein is CASSWTGRVYGYTF.

This chain connects TRBV13 to TRBJ1-1, with 7 bases lining up with TRBD1. This CDR3 is built from 16 residues. With 1 base clipped from V and 1 base from J, the junction kept 6 bases outside the gene matches. The germline V gene encodes CDR1 PRHDT and CDR2 FYEKMQ (reference sequence). CDR3 amino acids: CASSLVGGTENTEAFF. In DNA form, the CDR3 reads TGTGCCAGCAGCTTAGTTGGAGGGACAGAGAACACTGAAGCTTTCTTT.

The chain carries TRBV5-6 and TRBJ1-2, with a weak D call TRBD1 (5 bases). With 1 base removed from V and 4 bases from J, the gap between germline ends came to 8 bases. This CDR3 is built from 13 residues. Germline CDR1 and CDR2: SGHDT and YYEEEE. This CDR3 reads CASSLPRAYGYTF. The CDR3 region has the DNA TGTGCCAGCAGCTTGCCCAGGGCCTATGGCTACACCTTC.

The rearrangement uses TRBV5-5 and TRBJ2-7; 9 bases agree with TRBD1. The CDR3 has 13 amino acids. Germline V CDR1 and CDR2: SGHKS, YYEKEE (reference sequence). The V gene end was trimmed by 3 bases and the J gene end by 7 bases; junction bases not matched to a gene: 5. In DNA, the CDR3 is TGTGCCAGCAGCTGGACAGGGGAAGGGGAGCAGTACGTC. This sequence encodes CASSWTGEGEQYV.